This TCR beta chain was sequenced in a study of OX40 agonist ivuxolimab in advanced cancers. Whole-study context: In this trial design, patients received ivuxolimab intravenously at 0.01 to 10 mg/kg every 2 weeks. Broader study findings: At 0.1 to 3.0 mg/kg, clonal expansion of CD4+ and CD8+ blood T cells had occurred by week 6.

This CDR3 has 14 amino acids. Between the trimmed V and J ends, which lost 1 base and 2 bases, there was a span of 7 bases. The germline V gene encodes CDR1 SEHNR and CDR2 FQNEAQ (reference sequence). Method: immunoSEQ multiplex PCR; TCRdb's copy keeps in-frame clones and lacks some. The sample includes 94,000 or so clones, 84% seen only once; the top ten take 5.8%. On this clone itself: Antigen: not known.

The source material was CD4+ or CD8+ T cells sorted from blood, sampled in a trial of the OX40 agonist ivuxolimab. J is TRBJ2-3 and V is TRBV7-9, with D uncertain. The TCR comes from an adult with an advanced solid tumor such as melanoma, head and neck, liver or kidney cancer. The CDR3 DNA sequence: TGTGCCAGCAGCTTAGACCACTCCACAGATACGCAGTATTTT. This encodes CASSLDHSTDTQYF.